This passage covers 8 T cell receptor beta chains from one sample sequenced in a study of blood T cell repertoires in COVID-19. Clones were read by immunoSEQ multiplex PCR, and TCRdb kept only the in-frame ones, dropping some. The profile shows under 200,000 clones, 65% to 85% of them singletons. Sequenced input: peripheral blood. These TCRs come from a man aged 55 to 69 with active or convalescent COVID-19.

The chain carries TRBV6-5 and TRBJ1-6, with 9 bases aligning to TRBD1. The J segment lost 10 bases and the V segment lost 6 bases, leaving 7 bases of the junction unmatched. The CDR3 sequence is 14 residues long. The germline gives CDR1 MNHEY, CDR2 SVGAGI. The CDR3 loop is CASRSRTGESPLHF. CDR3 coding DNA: TGTGCCAGCAGATCCCGGACAGGGGAATCACCCCTCCACTTT.

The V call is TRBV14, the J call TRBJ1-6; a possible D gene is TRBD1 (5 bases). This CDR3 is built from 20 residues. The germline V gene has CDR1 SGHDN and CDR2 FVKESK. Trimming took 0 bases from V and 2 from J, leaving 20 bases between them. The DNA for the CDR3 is TGTGCCAGCAGCCAAGACGCGGTTGGGGCAACCCCCGCCTATAATTCACCCCTCCACTTT. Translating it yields CASSQDAVGATPAYNSPLHF.

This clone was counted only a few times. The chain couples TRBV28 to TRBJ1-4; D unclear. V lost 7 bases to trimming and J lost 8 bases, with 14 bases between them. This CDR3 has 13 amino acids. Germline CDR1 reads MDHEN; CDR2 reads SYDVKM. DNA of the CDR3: TGTGCCAGCATGTTGGGGAGCCGGGAAAAACTGTTTTTT. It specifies CASMLGSREKLFF.

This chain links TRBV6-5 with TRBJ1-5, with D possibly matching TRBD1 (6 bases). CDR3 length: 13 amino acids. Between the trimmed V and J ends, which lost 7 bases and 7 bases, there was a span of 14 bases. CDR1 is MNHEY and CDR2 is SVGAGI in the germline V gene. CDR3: CASKGGKGQPQHF. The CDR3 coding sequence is TGTGCCAGCAAAGGGGGTAAAGGACAGCCCCAGCATTTT.

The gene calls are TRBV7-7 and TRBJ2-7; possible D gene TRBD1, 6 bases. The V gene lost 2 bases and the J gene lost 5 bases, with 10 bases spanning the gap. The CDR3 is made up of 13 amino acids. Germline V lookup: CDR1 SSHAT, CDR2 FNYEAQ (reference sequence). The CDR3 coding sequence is TGTGCCAGCAGCTTATACAGGGAAGACGAGCAGTACTTC. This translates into CASSLYREDEQYF.

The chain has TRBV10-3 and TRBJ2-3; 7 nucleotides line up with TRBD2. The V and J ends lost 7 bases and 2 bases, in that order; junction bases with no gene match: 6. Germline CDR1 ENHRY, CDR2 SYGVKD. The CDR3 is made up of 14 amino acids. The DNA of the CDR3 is TGTGCCATCACCCCGAGCGGGAACACAGATACGCAGTATTTT. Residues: CAITPSGNTDTQYF.

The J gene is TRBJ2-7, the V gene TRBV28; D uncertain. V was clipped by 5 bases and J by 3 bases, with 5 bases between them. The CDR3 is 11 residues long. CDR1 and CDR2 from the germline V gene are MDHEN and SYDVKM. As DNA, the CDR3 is TGTGCCAGCAGTCCGGGCTACGAGCAGTACTTC. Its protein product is CASSPGYEQYF.

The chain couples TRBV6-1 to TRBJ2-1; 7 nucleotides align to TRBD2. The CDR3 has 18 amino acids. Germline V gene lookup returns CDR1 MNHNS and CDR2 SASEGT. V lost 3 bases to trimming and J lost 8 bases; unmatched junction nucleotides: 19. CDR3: CASSDFGRLAWGGDEQFF. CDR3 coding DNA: TGTGCCAGCAGTGACTTCGGCCGACTAGCTTGGGGGGGTGATGAGCAGTTCTTC.